This T cell receptor beta chain was sequenced in a study of blood T cell repertoires in COVID-19. Study details: From T cells, B-cell-depleted T cells, or PBMCs came the material, which was cDNA or gDNA.

The assay was immunoSEQ multiplex PCR, and TCRdb's table has in-frame clones only and misses some. Here the sample spans about 130,000 clones, roughly three quarters being singletons. The CDR3 length is 17 residues. V lost 6 bases to trimming and J lost 7 bases; unmatched junction nucleotides: 13. Germline V lookup: CDR1 LGHDT, CDR2 YNNKEL (reference sequence). The receptor was derived from a woman in her seventies with acute or convalescent COVID-19. The chain employs TRBV3-1 (or the pseudogene TRBV3-2) and TRBJ2-1; the match to TRBD2 covers 12 bases. What was sequenced was peripheral blood. The CDR3 region is CASSRNLAGGQKNEQFF. CDR3 in DNA: TGTGCCAGCAGTCGGAATCTAGCGGGGGGGCAGAAAAATGAGCAGTTCTTC.